Included here is one TCR beta chain sequence, with context. The protocol was immunoSEQ multiplex PCR, while the TCRdb copy is restricted to in-frame clones and leaves out a portion. Among roughly 80,000 clones, roughly nine tenths were seen once, and the ten largest hold 1.5% to 2%. This sample is part of a study of blood T cell repertoires in COVID-19. The TCR sequence derives from a man aged 55 to 70 with acute or convalescent COVID-19. Material: peripheral blood.

The CDR3 reads CASSLRLAGRDTQYF. The CDR3 DNA reads as TGTGCCAGCAGTTTAAGGCTAGCGGGGAGAGATACGCAGTATTTT. The chain links TRBV28 to TRBJ2-3; 9 bases match TRBD2. With 2 bases clipped from V and 5 bases from J, the junction kept 5 bases outside the gene matches. This CDR3 contains 15 residues. Germline V lookup: CDR1 MDHEN, CDR2 SYDVKM.